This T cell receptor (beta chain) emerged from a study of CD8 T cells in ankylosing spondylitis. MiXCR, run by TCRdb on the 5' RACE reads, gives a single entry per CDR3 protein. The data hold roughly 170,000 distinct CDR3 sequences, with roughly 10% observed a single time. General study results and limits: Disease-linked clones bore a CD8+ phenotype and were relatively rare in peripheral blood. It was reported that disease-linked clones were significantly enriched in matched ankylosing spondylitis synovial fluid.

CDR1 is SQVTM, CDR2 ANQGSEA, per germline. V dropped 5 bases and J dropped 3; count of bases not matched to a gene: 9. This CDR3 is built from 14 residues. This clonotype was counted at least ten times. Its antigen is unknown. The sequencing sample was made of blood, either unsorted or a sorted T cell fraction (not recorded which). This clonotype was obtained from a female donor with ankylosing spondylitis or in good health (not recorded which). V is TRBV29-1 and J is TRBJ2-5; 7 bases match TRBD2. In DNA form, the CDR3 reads TGCAGCGTTCGCGGGGGAACCTTAGAAGAGACCCAGTACTTC. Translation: CSVRGGTLEETQYF.